The rows below give T cell receptor beta chains drawn from one sample of a study of graft-versus-host responses after intestinal transplantation. No cognate antigen is known for these TCRs. Assay: immunoSEQ multiplex PCR; the TCRdb copy retains only in-frame clones and omits some. The repertoire has about 59,000 clones, around 93% of them found once; the top ten carry 0.38%. The source material was unstimulated CD4+ T cells sorted from spleen or lymph node cells, sampled before transplant. All receptors come from a human donor who was the organ donor for an intestinal transplant. Both conserved end residues are part of each CDR3. A D gene is named only where the DNA matches it firmly. The size of a clone is reported for some rows only, either as once, few or many, or as a class for expanded clones.

TRBD1	TRBJ2-7	TRBV19	-	17	CASSFGTGDGGRYEQYF	TGTGCCAGTAGCTTCGGGACAGGGGACGGGGGTCGATACGAGCAGTACTTC
-	TRBJ1-5	TRBV6-5	-	15	CASRPPGPSNQPQHF	TGTGCCAGCAGGCCTCCGGGACCCAGCAATCAGCCCCAGCATTTT
-	TRBJ1-6	TRBV7-3	-	14	CASSMTGYNSPLHF	TGTGCCAGCAGCATGACAGGTTATAATTCACCCCTCCACTTT
TRBD1	TRBJ1-2	TRBV25-1	-	14	CASSDPTGGWGYTF	TGTGCCAGCAGTGACCCGACAGGGGGCTGGGGCTACACCTTC
-	TRBJ2-2	TRBV5-6	once	12	CASSPWDGELFF	TGTGCCAGCAGCCCCTGGGACGGGGAGCTGTTTTTT
-	TRBJ2-5	TRBV5-1	-	13	CASSLAREETQYF	TGCGCCAGCAGCTTGGCGCGGGAAGAGACCCAGTACTTC
TRBD1	TRBJ2-3	TRBV9	-	15	CASSPRQGITDTQYF	TGTGCCAGCAGCCCCAGACAGGGGATCACAGATACGCAGTATTTT
-	TRBJ2-2	TRBV5-1	-	14	CASRNHRDTGELFF	TGCGCCAGCAGAAACCACAGGGACACCGGGGAGCTGTTTTTT
-	TRBJ2-7	TRBV7-8	-	14	CASSWDRRVYEQYF	TGTGCCAGCAGTTGGGACCGGCGGGTCTACGAGCAGTACTTC
-	TRBJ1-1	TRBV19	-	14	CASSIGGLNTEAFF	TGTGCCAGTAGTATTGGTGGGCTGAACACTGAAGCTTTCTTT
TRBD2	TRBJ2-1	TRBV5-1	-	16	CASSFSGGAFYNEQFF	TGCGCCAGCAGCTTTAGCGGGGGGGCCTTCTACAATGAGCAGTTCTTC
-	TRBJ1-2	TRBV5-1	-	13	CASSPDGGYGYTF	TGCGCCAGCAGCCCGGACGGGGGCTATGGCTACACCTTC
TRBD2	TRBJ2-3	TRBV5-4	once	16	CASRPPGLAGGDTQYF	TGTGCCAGCAGACCCCCTGGACTAGCGGGCGGTGATACGCAGTATTTT
TRBD2	TRBJ2-2	TRBV7-8	-	17	CASSITSGVANTGELFF	TGTGCCAGCAGCATCACTAGCGGGGTCGCGAACACCGGGGAGCTGTTTTTT
-	TRBJ2-3	TRBV5-8	-	16	CASTLGSGARTDTQYF	TGTGCCAGCACCCTCGGGTCGGGGGCCCGCACAGATACGCAGTATTTT
-	TRBJ1-4	TRBV4-1	-	16	CASSHGYFQTNEKLFF	TGCGCCAGCAGCCACGGATATTTCCAAACTAATGAAAAACTGTTTTTT
-	TRBJ2-6	TRBV5-4	-	15	CASSLRVSGANVLTF	TGTGCCAGCAGCTTAAGGGTGTCTGGGGCCAACGTCCTGACTTTC
TRBD1	TRBJ2-2	TRBV5-5	-	17	CASSLGTDRGNTGELFF	TGTGCCAGCAGCTTGGGAACCGACAGGGGCAACACCGGGGAGCTGTTTTTT
TRBD2	TRBJ2-7	TRBV4-1	-	20	CASSHPLGLAGGPRGGEQYF	TGCGCCAGCAGCCACCCGCTAGGACTAGCGGGGGGGCCTCGTGGTGGCGAGCAGTACTTC
TRBD1	TRBJ1-5	TRBV6-6	-	15	CASRADRDSNQPQHF	TGTGCCAGCAGGGCAGACAGGGATAGCAATCAGCCCCAGCATTTT
-	TRBJ1-4	TRBV15	-	13	CATSRDPGEKLFF	TGTGCCACCAGCAGAGATCCGGGCGAAAAACTGTTTTTT
-	TRBJ1-1	TRBV6-6	-	14	CASSYGTVNTEAFF	TGTGCCAGCAGTTACGGGACCGTGAACACTGAAGCTTTCTTT
-	TRBJ1-1	TRBV6-5	-	13	CASSRNRAGEAFF	TGTGCCAGCAGCCGGAACAGGGCAGGTGAAGCTTTCTTT
TRBD2	TRBJ2-3	TRBV9	-	15	CASSALAGATDTQYF	TGTGCCAGCAGCGCCCTAGCGGGGGCCACAGATACGCAGTATTTT
TRBD1	TRBJ2-2	TRBV28	-	15	CASSGSDRGTGELFF	TGTGCCAGCAGTGGTTCGGACAGGGGAACCGGGGAGCTGTTTTTT
TRBD1	TRBJ1-6	TRBV6-6	-	14	CASTGQGENSPLHF	TGTGCCAGCACCGGGCAGGGGGAGAATTCACCCCTCCACTTT
-	TRBJ2-5	TRBV11-2	-	14	CASSLGAGAETQYF	TGTGCCAGCAGCTTAGGGGCGGGGGCGGAGACCCAGTACTTC
-	TRBJ2-7	TRBV5-1	-	14	CASSLREALYEQYF	TGCGCCAGCAGCTTGAGGGAGGCGCTCTACGAGCAGTACTTC
TRBD1	TRBJ1-6	TRBV2	-	15	CASSDYRGHNSPLHF	TGTGCCAGCAGTGATTACAGGGGGCATAATTCACCCCTCCACTTT
TRBD1	TRBJ1-2	TRBV7-2	-	14	CASSSGQGESGYTF	TGTGCCAGCAGCTCCGGACAGGGGGAAAGTGGCTACACCTTC
TRBD2	TRBJ2-3	TRBV5-1	-	14	CASAKRGFTDTQYF	TGCGCCAGCGCCAAGCGGGGGTTCACAGATACGCAGTATTTT
TRBD2	TRBJ2-3	TRBV6-6	once	13	CASSRGGRDTQYF	TGTGCCAGCAGTCGGGGGGGCAGAGATACGCAGTATTTT
TRBD1	TRBJ1-2	TRBV30	-	20	CAWSGGRGRIISETNYGYTF	TGTGCCTGGAGTGGAGGCAGGGGGCGCATTATCTCGGAAACTAACTATGGCTACACCTTC
-	TRBJ2-1	TRBV11-2	-	16	CASSPLAGGLYNEQFF	TGTGCCAGCAGCCCCCTCGCTGGGGGACTTTACAATGAGCAGTTCTTC
-	TRBJ2-5	TRBV6-5	-	11	CASSRQETQYF	TGTGCCAGCAGCCGCCAAGAGACCCAGTACTTC
-	TRBJ1-1	TRBV7-3	-	13	CASSLHRDTEAFF	TGTGCCAGCAGCTTACACAGGGACACTGAAGCTTTCTTT
-	TRBJ2-6	TRBV2	-	17	CASSGQQLRSGANVLTF	TGTGCCAGCAGTGGACAACAGCTTCGGTCTGGGGCCAACGTCCTGACTTTC
-	TRBJ2-1	TRBV6-4	-	13	CASSEGGLDEQFF	TGTGCCAGCAGTGAGGGGGGCCTGGATGAGCAGTTCTTC
TRBD1	TRBJ1-5	TRBV7-9	-	15	CASSTGTGPNQPQHF	TGTGCCAGCAGCACTGGGACAGGGCCTAATCAGCCCCAGCATTTT
-	TRBJ1-1	TRBV29-1	-	14	CSATLDKQNTEAFF	TGCAGCGCGACCCTGGACAAACAGAACACTGAAGCTTTCTTT
-	TRBJ2-7	TRBV7-2	-	15	CASSFTGGPTYEQYF	TGTGCCAGCAGCTTTACCGGGGGGCCCACCTACGAGCAGTACTTC
-	TRBJ2-3	TRBV9	-	17	CASSISTGGFRTDTQYF	TGTGCCAGCAGCATCTCGACAGGCGGGTTTCGCACAGATACGCAGTATTTT
-	TRBJ2-2	TRBV12-5	-	15	CASLSPGGDTGELFF	TGTGCTAGTCTCTCACCCGGGGGAGACACCGGGGAGCTGTTTTTT
-	TRBJ2-1	TRBV9	-	14	CASSVESRNNEQFF	TGTGCCAGCAGCGTAGAGTCTCGTAACAATGAGCAGTTCTTC
TRBD1	TRBJ2-3	TRBV27	-	14	CASSLRTGGDTQYF	TGTGCCAGCAGTCTCAGGACAGGAGGAGATACGCAGTATTTT
-	TRBJ1-2	TRBV29-1	few	9	CSVGGGYTF	TGCAGCGTTGGGGGGGGCTACACCTTC
TRBD2	TRBJ2-3	TRBV5-1	-	18	CASSAVQRTSMSTDTQYF	TGCGCCAGCAGCGCGGTTCAAAGGACTAGTATGAGCACAGATACGCAGTATTTT
-	TRBJ1-3	TRBV4-1	few	18	CASSQDGGALLSGNTIYF	TGCGCCAGCAGCCAAGATGGCGGGGCATTGTTGTCTGGAAACACCATATATTTT
-	TRBJ1-1	TRBV18	-	12	CASSPGQSEAFF	TGTGCCAGCTCACCCGGACAGAGTGAAGCTTTCTTT
-	TRBJ1-2	TRBV6-5	-	14	CASSSRGDPYGYTF	TGTGCCAGCAGTTCCCGAGGGGATCCGTATGGCTACACCTTC
TRBD1	TRBJ2-3	TRBV5-4	-	14	CASSLGGTGKAQYF	TGTGCCAGCAGCTTGGGGGGGACAGGGAAGGCGCAGTATTTT
-	TRBJ2-5	TRBV6-5	-	14	CASAPLWKTETQYF	TGTGCCAGCGCCCCGTTATGGAAGACAGAGACCCAGTACTTC
TRBD1	TRBJ2-6	TRBV4-3	-	17	CASSFVTGASGANVLTF	TGCGCCAGCAGCTTTGTGACAGGGGCCTCAGGGGCCAACGTCCTGACTTTC